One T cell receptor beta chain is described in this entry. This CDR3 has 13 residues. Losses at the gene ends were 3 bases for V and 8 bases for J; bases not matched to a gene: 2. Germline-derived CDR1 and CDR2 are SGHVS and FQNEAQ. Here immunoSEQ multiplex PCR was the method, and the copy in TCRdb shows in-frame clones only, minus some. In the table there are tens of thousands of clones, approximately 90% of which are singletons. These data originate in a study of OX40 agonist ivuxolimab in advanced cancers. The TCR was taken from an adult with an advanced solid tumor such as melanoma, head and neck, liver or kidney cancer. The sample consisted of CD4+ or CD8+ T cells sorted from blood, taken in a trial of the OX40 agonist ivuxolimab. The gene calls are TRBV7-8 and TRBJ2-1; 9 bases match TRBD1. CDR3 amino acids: CASSLDRGDEQFF. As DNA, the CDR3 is TGTGCCAGCAGCTTGGACAGGGGTGATGAGCAGTTCTTC.